The 21 T cell receptor beta chains below were found in one sample sequenced in a study of T cell repertoires in cytomegalovirus infection. TCRdb analysed the reads with MiXCR anew, one entry per CDR3 protein. Of about 98,000 distinct CDR3 sequences detected, more than 15% appear once; the ten largest clones hold approximately 8%. The material sequenced was PBMCs. Receptors were obtained from a human donor in good health (CMV status not recorded). Some clones in this sample may be carry-over from other donors' samples.

This clonotype was seen repeatedly, ten times or more. The J gene is TRBJ1-4, the V gene TRBV25-1, with D possibly being TRBD1 (6 bases). The CDR3 contains 18 residues. Germline loops: CDR1 MGHDK, CDR2 SYGVNS. Trimming took 2 bases from V and 0 from J, leaving 16 bases between them. The CDR3 bases are TGTGCCAGCAGTGAAGGGACAACGAGAACTGCAACTAATGAAAAACTGTTTTTT. Translation: CASSEGTTRTATNEKLFF.

The sample holds a few counts of this clonotype. CDR3 DNA: TGCAGTGCTAGCCTCGGGGCCTACGAGCAGTACTTC. Translating it yields CSASLGAYEQYF. The rearrangement links TRBV20-1 to TRBJ2-7; D possibly corresponds to TRBD2 (5 bases). Trimming pared 3 bases from V and 2 bases from J, leaving 8 bases between. The CDR3 covers 12 residues. CDR1 is DFQATT and CDR2 is SNEGSKA in the germline V gene (reference sequence).

This clonotype was recorded a few times. The J gene is TRBJ1-5, the V gene TRBV20-1, with D perhaps matching TRBD1 (6 bases). Germline assignment: CDR1 DFQATT and CDR2 SNEGSKA (reference sequence). Trimming took 3 bases from V and 6 from J, leaving 15 bases between them. This CDR3 contains 14 residues. CDR3 region: CSASPSGGGQPQHF. DNA for the CDR3: TGCAGTGCTAGCCCGTCGGGAGGGGGTCAGCCCCAGCATTTT.

This clonotype was detected only a few times. The chain has TRBV29-1 and TRBJ1-1; no definite D call. Germline CDR1 reads SQVTM; CDR2 reads ANQGSEA. The CDR3 sequence is 14 residues long. Trimming cost V 4 bases and J 4 bases, with 16 bases left between them. In DNA form, the CDR3 reads TGCAGCGTTGGACGTCGGAGCCCGACCACTGAAGCTTTCTTT. It encodes CSVGRRSPTTEAFF.

This clonotype was seen a handful of times. CDR3 region: CASSPWAGTGYEQYF. The CDR3 DNA sequence: TGTGCCAGCAGTCCCTGGGCTGGGACAGGCTACGAGCAGTACTTC. The genes are TRBV11-2 and TRBJ2-7, with 8 bases lining up with TRBD1. The V segment lost 6 bases and the J segment 3 bases; nucleotides outside the gene matches: 10. Germline values: CDR1 SGHAT, CDR2 FQNNGV. CDR3 size: 15 residues.

In this sample, this clonotype turned up many times. The genes are TRBV28 and TRBJ2-2; possible D gene TRBD1, 6 bases. With 5 bases removed from V and 5 bases from J, the gap between germline ends came to 21 bases. This CDR3 is built from 17 residues. The germline CDR1 and CDR2 sequences are MDHEN and SYDVKM. Here the CDR3 reads CASSPPPGAQGTGELFF. In DNA form, the CDR3 reads TGTGCCAGCAGTCCTCCCCCAGGGGCGCAGGGAACCGGGGAGCTGTTTTTT.

This sequence joins TRBV7-3 and TRBJ2-5; 7 bases are shared with TRBD2. The CDR3 runs 17 residues. J lost 1 base, V lost 2 bases, and 10 bases had no gene match. In germline, CDR1 is SGHTA, CDR2 FQGTGA. CDR3 sequence reads: CASSLPLGGDFQETQYF. The CDR3 DNA is TGTGCCAGCAGCTTACCCTTGGGGGGGGATTTCCAAGAGACCCAGTACTTC.

The chain employs TRBV4-3 and TRBJ1-1, with D possibly being TRBD1 (5 bases). CDR1 and CDR2 (germline): LGHNA, YSLEER. The CDR3 length is 15 residues. Trimming took 0 bases from V and 4 from J, leaving 12 bases between them. The CDR3 DNA follows: TGCGCCAGCAGCCAAGATCAGGGTGAGGCCACTGAAGCTTTCTTT. Translation gives CASSQDQGEATEAFF.

As regards this clonotype: A much bigger clone sits one base away, suggesting this may be a read error. The V and J genes are TRBV7-2 and TRBJ2-3; 7 bases are a match to TRBD2. Trimming cost V 1 base and J 8 bases; bases outside gene matches: 12. Germline lookup yields CDR1 SGHTA and CDR2 FQGNSA. CDR3 length: 16 amino acids. The CDR3 DNA follows: TGTGCCAGCAGCTTAGGGGGGGGGGGAAGAGCAGCTACGCAGTATTTT. Amino acid sequence: CASSLGGGGRAATQYF.

This sequence joins TRBV28 and TRBJ1-6; D might be TRBD1 (5 bases). Germline V lookup: CDR1 MDHEN, CDR2 SYDVKM. V was cut by 9 bases and J by 3 bases, with 9 bases left in between. This CDR3 is 13 amino acids long. The CDR3, as DNA: TGTGCCAGTGGAGACAGCTATAATTCACCCCTCCACTTT. Translated: CASGDSYNSPLHF.

This chain uses TRBV3-1 with TRBJ2-3; D ambiguous. The V end lost 1 base, the J end lost 5 bases, and 4 bases lay between the germline ends. Germline V lookup: CDR1 LGHDT, CDR2 YNNKEL (reference sequence). This CDR3 comprises 12 residues. The CDR3 DNA follows: TGTGCCAGCAGCCAAGTGGAAGATACGCAGTATTTT. This codes for CASSQVEDTQYF.

The chain is built from TRBV2 and TRBJ2-1; 9 nucleotides agree with TRBD2. The CDR3 runs 11 residues. V was pared by 3 bases and J by 13 bases, with 1 base of the junction left unmatched. CDR1 and CDR2 (germline): SNHLY, FYNNEI. Here the CDR3 reads CASSEGLAQFF. For the CDR3, the DNA is TGTGCCAGCAGTGAGGGACTAGCTCAGTTCTTC.

Only a few counts were recorded for this clonotype. The chain links TRBV5-1 to TRBJ2-7; D is undetermined. The germline V gene encodes CDR1 SGHRS and CDR2 YFSETQ. The CDR3 has 14 residues. V was cut by 0 bases and J by 0 bases, with 7 bases left in between. The CDR3 here is CASSLATDSYEQYF. The CDR3 DNA reads TGCGCCAGCAGCTTGGCCACGGACTCCTACGAGCAGTACTTC.

This clonotype was seen at least ten times. The chain joins TRBV7-9 to TRBJ1-1; D perhaps matches TRBD1 (6 bases). The ends were cut back, 1 base at V and 1 base at J, with 13 bases in the middle. CDR3 length: 16 amino acids. CDR1 SEHNR and CDR2 FQNEAQ come from the germline V gene (reference sequence). This CDR3 is CASSLGSGTQNTEAFF. The CDR3 bases are TGTGCCAGCAGCTTAGGGTCCGGGACACAGAACACTGAAGCTTTCTTT.

This chain joins TRBV5-5 and TRBJ2-1; TRBD2 matches 12 bases. Germline V lookup: CDR1 SGHKS, CDR2 YYEKEE (reference sequence). This CDR3 has 16 amino acids. V trimming: 3 bases; J trimming: 4 bases; junction bases outside the gene matches: 5. This CDR3 reads CASSYGLAGLYNEQFF. CDR3 DNA: TGTGCCAGCAGCTACGGACTAGCGGGGCTATACAATGAGCAGTTCTTC.

A few counts support this clonotype. The chain has TRBV15 and TRBJ1-1; the D is unclear. The CDR3 is made up of 14 amino acids. CDR1 LNHNV and CDR2 YYDKDF come from the germline V gene (reference sequence). The V end lost 0 bases, the J end lost 4 bases, and 9 bases lay between the germline ends. The CDR3 sequence is CATSREALATEAFF. CDR3 DNA sequence: TGTGCCACCAGCAGAGAGGCGTTGGCCACTGAAGCTTTCTTT.

This chain connects TRBV10-3 to TRBJ1-5; unclear D gene. The CDR3 runs to 16 residues. The V end was cut by 2 bases, the J end by 1 base, with 12 bases between. Germline V lookup: CDR1 ENHRY, CDR2 SYGVKD. DNA of the CDR3: TGTGCCATCAGTGAGCGGGGATCGATGAGCAATCAGCCCCAGCATTTT. It codes for CAISERGSMSNQPQHF.

By share, this clonotype counts as medium-sized. This chain connects TRBV7-2 to TRBJ2-1, with 10 bases fitting TRBD1. V gave up 3 bases and J gave up 5 bases; unmatched junction bases: 4. The CDR3 loop spans 15 amino acids. Germline V gives CDR1 SGHTA, CDR2 FQGNSA. In DNA, the CDR3 is TGTGCCAGCAGCTTGGGACAGGGGCCCCACAATGAGCAGTTCTTC. This gives the protein CASSLGQGPHNEQFF.

This CDR3 reads CASSPSAGNTEAFF. Here the CDR3 DNA reads TGTGCCAGTAGCCCAAGCGCGGGGAACACTGAAGCTTTCTTT. The chain joins TRBV19 to TRBJ1-1; no definite D call. Trimming took 6 bases from V and 1 from J, leaving 12 bases between them. The CDR3 spans 14 residues. Germline CDR1 LNHDA, CDR2 SQIVND (reference sequence). The full variable domain, rest sourced from reference TRBV19 and TRBJ1-1, is DGGITQSPKYLFRKEGQNVTLSCEQNLNHDAMYWYRQDPGQGLRLIYYSQIVNDFQKGDIAEGYSVSREKKESFPLTVTSAQKNPTAFYLCASSPSAGNTEAFFGQGTRLTVV.

The chain employs TRBV4-1 and TRBJ1-2, with a possible D match to TRBD1 (5 bases). Germline V CDR1 and CDR2: MGHRA, YSYEKL. Trimming shortened V by 4 bases and J by 4 bases, and 19 bases separated the two germline ends. The length of the CDR3 is 16 residues. CDR3 nucleotides: TGCGCCAGCAGCCGACCGGACGGGACTCTGGGCTATGGCTACACCTTC. Amino acids: CASSRPDGTLGYGYTF.

The chain employs TRBV10-3 and TRBJ2-1, with 11 bases aligning to TRBD1. The CDR3 length is 15 residues. After removal of 5 bases from V and 1 base from J, the junction contained 1 base not matched to a gene. From germline, CDR1 is ENHRY and CDR2 SYGVKD. The CDR3 DNA is TGTGCCATCAGTCGGGACAGGGGGTCCTACAATGAGCAGTTCTTC. It encodes CAISRDRGSYNEQFF.